The T cell receptor beta chain under discussion was sequenced for a study of T cells in Graves' hyperthyroidism and ophthalmopathy. Cells are PBMCs isolated from roughly 9.3 ml of fresh blood. Using RNA transcripts as the source, TCR beta CDR3 regions were amplified. With the HTBI primer set, the TCR CDR3 went through a first round of RT-PCR. Using its own MiXCR run on the multiplex PCR reads, TCRdb lists one record per CDR3 protein. The sample has some 570,000 distinct CDR3 sequences, approximately 14% seen once. Points from the study as a whole: Within blood appeared most thyroid clonotypes that had expanded above 0.001.

The CDR3 has 12 amino acids. Germline-derived CDR1 and CDR2 are SGHDN and FVKESK. Trimming took 4 bases from V and 6 from J, leaving 9 bases between them. On this clonotype itself: The antigen remains undetermined.

What was sequenced was blood. The receptor was isolated from a young woman with Graves' ophthalmopathy. The chain is built from TRBV14 and TRBJ1-1, with D possibly TRBD1 on 6 matching bases. The CDR3 coding sequence is TGTGCCAGCAGCCCCTACAGGGCTGAAGCTTTCTTT. This encodes CASSPYRAEAFF.